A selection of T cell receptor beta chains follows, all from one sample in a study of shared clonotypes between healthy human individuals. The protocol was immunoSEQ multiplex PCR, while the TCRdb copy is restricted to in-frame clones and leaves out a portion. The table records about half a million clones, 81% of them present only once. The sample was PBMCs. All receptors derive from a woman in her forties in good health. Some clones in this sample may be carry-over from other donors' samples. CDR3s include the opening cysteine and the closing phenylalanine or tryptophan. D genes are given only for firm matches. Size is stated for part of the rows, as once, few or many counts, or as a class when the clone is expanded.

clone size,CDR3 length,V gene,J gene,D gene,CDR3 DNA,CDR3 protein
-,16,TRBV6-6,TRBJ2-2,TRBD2,TGTGCCAGCACCTTAGCGGGAGGGGTGAACACCGGGGAGCTGTTTTTT,CASTLAGGVNTGELFF
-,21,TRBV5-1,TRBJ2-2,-,TGCGCCAGCAGCTTATCCCTAAGGGGGGGTGGTCAACATCCGAACACCGGGGAGCTGTTTTTT,CASSLSLRGGGQHPNTGELFF
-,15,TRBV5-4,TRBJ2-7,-,TGTGCCAGCAGCTTGGGTCGGGGTCCGGTTGACGAGCAGTACTTC,CASSLGRGPVDEQYF
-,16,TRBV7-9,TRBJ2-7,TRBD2,TGTGCCAGCAGCTACTCCGGACTAGCGCGCTCCTACGAGCAGTACTTC,CASSYSGLARSYEQYF
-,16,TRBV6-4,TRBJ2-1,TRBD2,TGTGCCAGCAGTTCATCAGCGGGCCGGGGGGACAATGAGCAGTTCTTC,CASSSSAGRGDNEQFF
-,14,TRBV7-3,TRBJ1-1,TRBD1,TGTGCCAGCAGTTTCGGGACAGGGGGCAGGGAAGCTTTCTTT,CASSFGTGGREAFF
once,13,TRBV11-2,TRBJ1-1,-,TGTGCCAGCAGCCCGACAGGCCTTCCTGAAGCTTTCTTT,CASSPTGLPEAFF
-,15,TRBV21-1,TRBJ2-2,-,TGTGCCAGCAGCATGTTACTAGCACACACCGGGGAGCTGTTTTTT,CASSMLLAHTGELFF
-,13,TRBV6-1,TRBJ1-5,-,TGTGCCAGCAGTTATCACATTAATCAGCCCCAGCATTTT,CASSYHINQPQHF
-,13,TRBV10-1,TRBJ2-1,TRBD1,TGCGCCAGCAGCAAAGGGGGCGCGAATGAGCAGTTCTTC,CASSKGGANEQFF